One sample yielded the 12 T cell receptor beta chains listed below, sequenced in a study of blood T cells in healthy people across ages. For the second PCR, which ran for about 7 to 12 cycles, a sample-barcoded 5' primer and a J-beta primer mix were used. TCRdb independently ran MiXCR on the 5' RACE reads; one entry per CDR3 protein. The data show 700,000 or so distinct CDR3 sequences, less than 45% seen once. Sequencing input: blood. These receptors were collected from a man older than 75 in good health.

The chain recombines TRBV2 with TRBJ2-1; the D gene is possibly TRBD2 (6 bases). Trimming took 10 bases from V and 13 from J, leaving 26 bases between them. Per germline, CDR1 SNHLY and CDR2 FYNNEI. The CDR3 runs 14 residues. The CDR3, as DNA: TGTGCCACCCAGGGAGGAGGCGCCCAAGAGACCCAGTTCTTC. Residues: CATQGGGAQETQFF.

In this sample, this clonotype turned up a few times. The J gene is TRBJ2-4, the V gene TRBV11-2; TRBD1 matches at 8 bases. The J call could be wrong; TRBJ2-7 is a better fit for the DNA end. The V gene's germline CDR1 is SGHAT and CDR2 FQNNGV. The CDR3 consists of 15 residues. CDR3 nucleotides: TGTGCCAGCAGCTTGTACAGGGGGTTCATCTACGAGCAGTACTTC. This gives the protein CASSLYRGFIYEQYF.

The sample holds a few counts of this clonotype. This sequence joins TRBV3-1 and TRBJ1-2, with TRBD1 matching over 7 bases. This CDR3 has 17 amino acids. J was trimmed by 7 bases and V by 2 bases; bases with no gene match: 16. Germline values: CDR1 LGHDT, CDR2 YNNKEL (reference sequence). The CDR3 DNA sequence: TGTGCCAGCAGCCAATTTCTCGGGACAGCCCTTCAAGGTGGCTACACCTTC. Encoded protein: CASSQFLGTALQGGYTF.

This chain connects TRBV20-1 to TRBJ1-2; 7 bases map to TRBD1. The CDR3 extends over 12 amino acids. CDR1 is DFQATT, CDR2 SNEGSKA, per germline (reference sequence). V shed 3 bases, J shed 8 bases, and the junction held 6 bases outside the gene matches. The CDR3 loop reads CSARTGQGGYTF. The DNA for the CDR3 is TGCAGTGCTAGGACAGGGCAAGGAGGCTACACCTTC.

J is TRBJ2-5 and V is TRBV2, with TRBD1 matching 8 bases. Germline V CDR1 and CDR2: SNHLY, FYNNEI. The CDR3 consists of 16 residues. V lost 6 bases and J lost 1; bases outside the gene matches: 10. The CDR3 DNA reads as TGTGCCAGCAGAGGATTCTTAGACAGGGGCCAAGAGACCCAGTACTTC. This encodes CASRGFLDRGQETQYF. Drawing the rest from reference TRBV2 and TRBJ2-5, the complete variable domain is EPEVTQTPSHQVTQMGQEVILRCVPISNHLYFYWYRQILGQKVEFLVSFYNNEISEKSEIFDDQFSVERPDGSNFTLKIRSTKLEDSAMYFCASRGFLDRGQETQYFGPGTRLLVL.

This clonotype was recorded at least ten times. The chain recombines TRBV29-1 with TRBJ2-7, with TRBD2 matching 9 bases. The V gene's germline CDR1 is SQVTM and CDR2 ANQGSEA. The CDR3 has 12 amino acids. V lost 8 bases and J lost 3; bases outside the gene matches: 5. The CDR3 reads CSTTTSGYEQYF. The DNA of the CDR3 is TGCAGCACTACGACTAGCGGCTACGAGCAGTACTTC.

This chain joins TRBV20-1 and TRBJ1-5; a possible D gene is TRBD1 (5 bases). CDR1 is DFQATT and CDR2 is SNEGSKA in the germline V gene (reference sequence). The CDR3 covers 14 residues. Trimming shortened V by 2 bases and J by 0 bases, and 8 bases separated the two germline ends. CDR3 bases: TGCAGTGCTAGATCGGGACCTAGCAATCAGCCCCAGCATTTT. Translating gives CSARSGPSNQPQHF.

This clonotype was detected only a few times. This sequence joins TRBV2 and TRBJ1-2; 7 positions agree with TRBD1. This CDR3 is built from 16 residues. Per the germline V gene, CDR1 is SNHLY and CDR2 is FYNNEI. Trimming took 4 bases from V and 6 from J; bases not matched to a gene: 14. CDR3 in DNA: TGTGCCAGCAGTGTAAGACAGGGCGCGGCTTCCCATGGCTACACCTTC. This encodes CASSVRQGAASHGYTF.

This clonotype was seen a few times. One end of the junction varies from germline; a read error may be responsible. The chain uses TRBV7-8 and TRBJ1-5; TRBD1 agrees at 9 bases. Germline V lookup: CDR1 SGHVS, CDR2 FQNEAQ. This CDR3 region has 15 residues. CDR3 loop: CASSSNRGPNQPQHF. Written as DNA, the CDR3 is TGTGCCAGCAGCTCTAACAGGGGGCCTAATCAGCCTCAGCATTTT. Variable domain in full (rest from reference TRBV7-8 and TRBJ1-5): GAGVSQSPRYKVAKRGQDVALRCDPISGHVSLFWYQQALGQGPEFLTYFQNEAQLDKSGLPSDRFFAERPEGSVSTLKIQRTQQEDSAVYLCASSSNRGPNQPQHFGDGTRLSIL.

V is TRBV7-9 and J is TRBJ2-1; 12 bases map to TRBD2. CDR1 and CDR2 from the germline V gene are SEHNR and FQNEAQ (reference sequence). With V trimmed by 1 base and J by 3 bases, 7 bases remained unmatched. This CDR3 region has 18 residues. The CDR3 sequence is CASSLDRTSGINYNEQFF. The CDR3 DNA follows: TGTGCCAGCAGCTTAGACCGGACTAGCGGGATTAACTACAATGAGCAGTTCTTC.

The rearrangement links TRBV7-2 to TRBJ2-1, with 7 bases that match TRBD2. Germline V gene lookup returns CDR1 SGHTA and CDR2 FQGNSA. There are 16 residues in the CDR3. Trimming removed 1 base from V and 0 bases from J; junction bases left unmatched: 3. CDR3 sequence (DNA): TGTGCCAGCAGCTTAGAGTCGGGAGGCTCCTACAATGAGCAGTTCTTC. Its protein is CASSLESGGSYNEQFF.

This clonotype was picked up a small number of times. The chain carries TRBV20-1 and TRBJ2-1; D might be TRBD1 or TRBD2, each matching 6 bases. V dropped 7 bases and J dropped 2 bases, with 12 bases sitting between them. The V gene's germline CDR1 is DFQATT and CDR2 SNEGSKA (reference sequence). The CDR3 is 13 amino acids. CDR3 nucleotides: TGCAGTGTTGAGGGGGGAACCTACAATGAGCAGTTCTTC. This sequence encodes CSVEGGTYNEQFF.